These 18 T cell receptor beta chains share one sample of origin, sequenced in a study of shared clonotypes between healthy human individuals (dated by TCRdb to about 2020). Library preparation was by the immunoSEQ multiplex PCR assay. This is the immuneACCESS table as TCRdb keeps it, with only in-frame sequences that have V and J called. A part of the clones is gone; compared with another copy, unresolved V genes explain less than half, and the rest is unexplained. This sample comprises about 490,000 clones, approximately 79% of them detected only once. Approximately 12% of the sample comes from the top ten. The sequencing sample was made of PBMCs. Receptors originate from a woman in her thirties or forties in good health. Some clones in this sample may be carry-over from other donors' samples.

V and J are TRBV7-2 and TRBJ1-5; 9 nucleotides line up with TRBD1. With V trimmed by 1 base and J by 1 base, 8 bases remained unmatched. Germline lookup yields CDR1 SGHTA and CDR2 FQGNSA. There are 18 residues in the CDR3. CDR3 nucleotide sequence: TGTGCCAGCAGCTTAGATGGGACAGGGCTCGGAAGCAATCAGCCCCAGCATTTT. Translation gives CASSLDGTGLGSNQPQHF.

In its sample, this clone was seen a few times. The genes are TRBV5-6 and TRBJ1-4; D is unclear. The V end was cut by 3 bases, the J end by 7 bases, with 13 bases between. Per germline, CDR1 SGHDT and CDR2 YYEEEE. The CDR3 has 14 amino acids. The DNA of the CDR3 is TGTGCCAGCAGCTCGACCGGGGTTGGTGAAAAACTGTTTTTT. Translated: CASSSTGVGEKLFF. Complete variable domain (other parts from reference TRBV5-6 and TRBJ1-4): DAGVTQSPTHLIKTRGQQVTLRCSPKSGHDTVSWYQQALGQGPQFIFQYYEEEERQRGNFPDRFSGHQFPNYSSELNVNALLLGDSALYLCASSSTGVGEKLFFGSGTQLSVL.

This chain connects TRBV28 to TRBJ2-3; D not resolved. The CDR3 runs to 12 residues. Germline CDR1 and CDR2: MDHEN and SYDVKM. The V end lost 5 bases, the J end lost 2 bases, and 5 bases lay between the germline ends. The CDR3 coding sequence is TGTGCCAGCAGTACACTCACAGATACGCAGTATTTT. It codes for CASSTLTDTQYF.

This clone occurred once. V and J are TRBV9 and TRBJ2-3; D unclear. This CDR3 comprises 16 residues. Trimming cost V 0 bases and J 0 bases, with 11 bases left between them. Germline V gene data show CDR1 as SGDLS and CDR2 as YYNGEE. The CDR3, as DNA: TGTGCCAGCAGCGTAGACGGTAGGGCTAGCACAGATACGCAGTATTTT. This sequence encodes CASSVDGRASTDTQYF.

The chain's CDR3 is CSVGTGGKQYF. CDR3 nucleotides: TGCAGCGTTGGGACAGGGGGCAAGCAGTACTTC. The chain links TRBV29-1 to TRBJ2-5; 11 nucleotides align to TRBD1. J gave up 11 bases and V 4 bases, and 3 bases lay outside the gene matches. CDR3 size: 11 residues. CDR1 is SQVTM and CDR2 is ANQGSEA in the germline V gene.

The chain recombines TRBV2 with TRBJ1-4; D remains ambiguous. The CDR3 contains 15 residues. Germline CDR1 SNHLY, CDR2 FYNNEI. Trimming stripped 2 bases from V and 2 bases from J, with 9 bases between. The CDR3 bases are TGTGCCAGCAGTGAATGGGGTCCTACTAATGAAAAACTGTTTTTT. Amino acid sequence: CASSEWGPTNEKLFF.

This clone occurred a few times. The chain has TRBV5-1 and TRBJ2-7; D call uncertain. The CDR3 has 14 amino acids. Germline lookup yields CDR1 SGHRS and CDR2 YFSETQ. The V end was cut by 1 base, the J end by 0 bases, with 8 bases between. The CDR3 region is CASSLWGTSYEQYF. The CDR3 DNA reads as TGCGCCAGCAGCTTGTGGGGAACCTCCTACGAGCAGTACTTC.

This sequence joins TRBV29-1 and TRBJ1-1; D not certain. V was pared by 6 bases and J by 1 base, with 24 bases between. CDR1 SQVTM and CDR2 ANQGSEA come from the germline V gene. This CDR3 has 17 residues. The CDR3 nucleotides are TGCAGCGTCCATAAGGTACTTGGCATAAGAAGGAACACTGAAGCTTTCTTT. Translating it yields CSVHKVLGIRRNTEAFF.

This chain uses TRBV29-1 with TRBJ2-2; TRBD2 agrees at 13 bases. The trim removed 1 base at V and 0 bases at J, leaving 5 bases unmatched. Germline V gene sequence: CDR1 SQVTM, CDR2 ANQGSEA. CDR3 length: 18 amino acids. CDR3: CSVEGRTSGRANTGELFF. The DNA of the CDR3 is TGCAGCGTTGAAGGTCGGACTAGCGGGAGAGCGAACACCGGGGAGCTGTTTTTT.

The chain is built from TRBV5-1 and TRBJ2-4, with 9 bases matching TRBD1. Trimming at V came to 1 base and at J to 7 bases, leaving 6 bases not matched to a gene. This CDR3 contains 15 residues. Germline CDR1 and CDR2: SGHRS and YFSETQ. The CDR3 DNA reads TGCGCCAGCAGCTTGCCGGACAGGGGTCGGAACATTCAGTACTTC. The encoded protein is CASSLPDRGRNIQYF.

The chain links TRBV30 to TRBJ1-1, with a possible D match to TRBD1 (5 bases). CDR1 is GTSNPN, CDR2 SVGIG, per germline (reference sequence). The V gene lost 4 bases and the J gene lost 3 bases, with 12 bases spanning the gap. The CDR3 has 13 residues. CDR3 amino acids: CAWTLVGDTEAFF. CDR3 DNA sequence: TGTGCCTGGACCTTGGTGGGGGACACTGAAGCTTTCTTT.

V usage is TRBV4-1 and J usage is TRBJ2-3; no definite D call. Trimming shortened V by 4 bases and J by 2 bases, and 16 bases separated the two germline ends. CDR1 is MGHRA, CDR2 YSYEKL, per germline. CDR3 length: 16 residues. DNA of the CDR3: TGCGCCAGCAGCCGCACCCCAAGTGGAACCACAGATACGCAGTATTTT. Its translation: CASSRTPSGTTDTQYF.

This rearrangement joins TRBV4-1 to TRBJ2-7; 8 positions agree with TRBD1. Germline V gene lookup returns CDR1 MGHRA and CDR2 YSYEKL. The CDR3 is 16 amino acids. With 4 bases clipped from V and 2 bases from J, the junction kept 10 bases outside the gene matches. The CDR3: CASSRQPGTGAYEQYF. The CDR3 bases are TGCGCCAGCAGCCGCCAGCCCGGGACAGGAGCCTACGAGCAGTACTTC.

V gene TRBV6-1 combines with J gene TRBJ1-1; the D is unclear. CDR1 MNHNS and CDR2 SASEGT come from the germline V gene. The length of the CDR3 is 14 residues. The V end was cut by 5 bases, the J end by 3 bases, with 13 bases between. The CDR3 loop is CASSRNAGDTEAFF. The DNA for the CDR3 is TGTGCCAGCAGTCGAAATGCTGGGGACACTGAAGCTTTCTTT.

V is TRBV19 and J is TRBJ2-1; 10 bases are a match to TRBD2. V shed 9 bases and J 5 bases; nucleotides not matched to a gene: 13. The CDR3 sequence is 16 residues long. Germline V CDR1 and CDR2: LNHDA, SQIVND (reference sequence). In nucleotides, the CDR3 is TGTGCCAGCGCAGCGGCCGGGACTAGCGCGAACAATGAGCAGTTCTTC. Translation: CASAAAGTSANNEQFF.

This clone was observed a few times. The chain combines TRBV5-3 with TRBJ1-4, with 7 bases that match TRBD1. TRBV5-3 carries the ORF label, with uncertain function. Trimming cost V 5 bases and J 5 bases; bases outside gene matches: 15. The CDR3 totals 17 residues. The CDR3, as DNA: TGTGCCAGAAGGGAGGGACAGCCCGCGGGCCCAAATGAAAAACTGTTTTTT. This gives the protein CARREGQPAGPNEKLFF.

The CDR3 sequence is CASSLVDTQYF. The CDR3 DNA follows: TGTGCCAGCAGCTTAGTAGATACGCAGTATTTT. This chain connects TRBV7-2 to TRBJ2-3; no definite D call. V shed 1 base and J shed 5 bases, with 1 base lying between them. The CDR3 is 11 amino acids. Germline CDR1 reads SGHTA; CDR2 reads FQGNSA.

The chain recombines TRBV29-1 with TRBJ1-4, with D perhaps TRBD1 (6 bases). Germline CDR1 is SQVTM and CDR2 is ANQGSEA. The CDR3 has 14 residues. The germline V and J ends were trimmed by 4 bases and 3 bases, with 12 bases remaining between them. The CDR3 here is CSVGWGQANEKLFF. In nucleotides, the CDR3 is TGCAGCGTTGGTTGGGGGCAAGCTAATGAAAAACTGTTTTTT.